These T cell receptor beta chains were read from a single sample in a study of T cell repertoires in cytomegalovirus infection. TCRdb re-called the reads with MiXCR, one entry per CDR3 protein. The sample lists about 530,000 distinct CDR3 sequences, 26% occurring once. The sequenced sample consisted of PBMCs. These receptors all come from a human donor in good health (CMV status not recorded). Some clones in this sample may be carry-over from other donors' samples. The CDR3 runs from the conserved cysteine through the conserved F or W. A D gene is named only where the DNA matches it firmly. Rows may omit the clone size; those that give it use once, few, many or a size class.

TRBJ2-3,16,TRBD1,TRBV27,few,CASGTGQGGLTDTQYF,TGTGCCAGCGGGACAGGACAGGGGGGCCTCACAGATACGCAGTATTTT
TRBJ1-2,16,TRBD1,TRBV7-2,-,CASSSRQGPPRDGYTF,TGTGCCAGCAGCTCCCGACAGGGCCCTCCCCGCGATGGCTACACCTTC
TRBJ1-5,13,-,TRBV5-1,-,CASSTTGNQPQHF,TGCGCCAGCAGCACCACAGGGAATCAGCCCCAGCATTTT
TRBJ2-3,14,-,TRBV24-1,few,CATSDQSRTDTQYF,TGTGCCACCAGTGACCAGTCCCGCACAGATACGCAGTATTTT
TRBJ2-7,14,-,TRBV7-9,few,CASSPDGVLGEQYF,TGTGCCAGCAGCCCCGACGGGGTTTTGGGGGAGCAGTACTTC
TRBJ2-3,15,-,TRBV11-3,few,CASSSPGPSTDTQYF,TGTGCCAGCAGCTCTCCGGGGCCTAGCACAGATACGCAGTATTTT
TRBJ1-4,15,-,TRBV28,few,CASNQGILANEKLFF,TGTGCCAGCAACCAGGGGATTTTGGCTAATGAAAAACTGTTTTTT
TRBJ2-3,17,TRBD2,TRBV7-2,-,CASSPLLAGLPKDTQYF,TGTGCCAGCAGCCCCCTTCTAGCGGGGCTTCCCAAAGATACGCAGTATTTT
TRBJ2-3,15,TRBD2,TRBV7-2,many,CASSLGTSRTDTQYF,TGTGCCAGCAGCTTGGGGACTAGCCGAACAGATACGCAGTATTTT
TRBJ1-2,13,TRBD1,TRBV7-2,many,CASSRDRNYGYTF,TGTGCCAGCAGCCGGGACAGAAACTATGGCTACACCTTC
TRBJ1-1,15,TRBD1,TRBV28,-,CASSDPPGQSIEAFF,TGTGCCAGCAGTGACCCCCCGGGACAGAGTATTGAAGCTTTCTTT
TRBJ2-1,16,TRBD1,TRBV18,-,CASSRRPGQGTNEQFF,TGTGCCAGCTCACGACGGCCGGGACAGGGAACTAATGAGCAGTTCTTC
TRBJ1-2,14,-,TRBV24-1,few,CATSGPGGSYGYTF,TGTGCCACCAGTGGCCCGGGGGGATCCTATGGCTACACCTTC
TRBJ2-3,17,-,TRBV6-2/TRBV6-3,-,CASSYPEGFSSTDTQYF,TGTGCCAGCAGTTACCCCGAAGGATTCTCTAGCACAGATACGCAGTATTTT
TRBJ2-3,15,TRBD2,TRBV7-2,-,CASSASSGSTDTQYF,TGTGCCAGCAGCGCTTCTAGCGGGAGCACAGATACGCAGTATTTT
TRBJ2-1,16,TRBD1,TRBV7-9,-,CASSTEPWDSHNEQFF,TGTGCCAGCAGCACCGAACCCTGGGACAGTCACAATGAGCAGTTCTTC
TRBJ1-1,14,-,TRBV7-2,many,CASRPWEQDTEAFF,TGTGCCAGCAGACCCTGGGAACAGGACACTGAAGCTTTCTTT
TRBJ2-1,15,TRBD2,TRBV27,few,CASSLTGTSPGEQFF,TGTGCCAGCAGTTTAACCGGGACTAGCCCAGGGGAGCAGTTCTTC
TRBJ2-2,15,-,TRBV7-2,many,CASSPRAGNTGELFF,TGTGCCAGCAGCCCCCGGGCGGGGAACACCGGGGAGCTGTTTTTT
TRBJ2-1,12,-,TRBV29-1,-,CSVNRGYNEQFF,TGCAGCGTTAATCGGGGGTACAATGAGCAGTTCTTC
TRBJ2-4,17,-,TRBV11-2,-,CASSQTPLAFAKNIQYF,TGTGCCAGCAGTCAGACCCCACTCGCTTTCGCCAAAAACATTCAGTACTTC
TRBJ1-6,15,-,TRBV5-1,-,CASSRYAESYSPLHF,TGCGCCAGCAGCCGTTACGCCGAGAGCTATTCACCCCTCCACTTT
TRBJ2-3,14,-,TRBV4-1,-,CASSQEDRTDTQYF,TGCGCCAGCAGCCAAGAGGATCGCACAGATACGCAGTATTTT
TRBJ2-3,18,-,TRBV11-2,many,CASSLEVFGSPLTDTQYF,TGTGCCAGCAGCTTAGAGGTCTTCGGGTCCCCCCTCACAGATACGCAGTATTTT
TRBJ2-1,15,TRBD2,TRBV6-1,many,CASSVSGRADNEQFF,TGTGCCAGCAGTGTATCCGGGAGGGCGGACAATGAGCAGTTCTTC
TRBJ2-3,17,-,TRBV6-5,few,CASSYLTPGFGTDTQYF,TGTGCCAGCAGTTACTTAACCCCTGGGTTTGGGACAGATACGCAGTATTTT
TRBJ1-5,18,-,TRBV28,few,CASSLGAIGLQGNQPQHF,TGTGCCAGCAGTTTAGGGGCTATCGGGCTACAGGGAAATCAGCCCCAGCATTTT